One and the same sample provided the 25 T cell receptor beta chains below, sequenced in a study of shared clonotypes between healthy human individuals. Clones were read by immunoSEQ multiplex PCR, and TCRdb kept only the in-frame ones, dropping some. The profile shows 2,500,000 or so clones, 85% to 95% of them singletons. Sequencing was done on a sample of naive CD4+ T cells from PBMCs. Subset described: CD45RA+ positively selected. Receptors originate from a young man in good health. Some clones in this sample may be carry-over from other donors' samples.

As to this clone: Different DNA sequences within this sample yield the same CDR3. The chain has TRBV7-3 and TRBJ2-1; D tentatively reads TRBD1 or TRBD2 (5 bases each). Germline CDR1 and CDR2: SGHTA and FQGTGA. CDR3 length: 12 residues. V shed 5 bases and J shed 10 bases, with 12 bases lying between them. The CDR3, as DNA: TGTGCCAGCAGCCCAACCGGGGACGAGCAGTTCTTC. This codes for CASSPTGDEQFF.

The chain recombines TRBV5-1 with TRBJ2-5; no firm D call. The length of the CDR3 is 13 residues. Trimming removed 3 bases from V and 1 base from J, with 7 bases in between. Germline CDR1 and CDR2: SGHRS and YFSETQ. CDR3 nucleotide sequence: TGCGCCAGCAGCTCGGAGATCCAAGAGACCCAGTACTTC. This gives the protein CASSSEIQETQYF.

This chain joins TRBV4-1 and TRBJ2-1; D gene unclear. Trimming removed 2 bases at V and 2 bases at J, with 16 bases between. CDR3 length equals 17 residues. Germline V CDR1 and CDR2: MGHRA, YSYEKL. CDR3: CASSQTLTDRPYNEQFF. The CDR3 DNA reads TGCGCCAGCAGCCAAACTTTGACGGATCGTCCCTACAATGAGCAGTTCTTC.

The chain joins TRBV5-1 to TRBJ2-2; D gene unclear. This CDR3 region has 15 residues. Germline V CDR1 and CDR2: SGHRS, YFSETQ. V was pared by 0 bases and J by 1 base, with 7 bases between. The CDR3 DNA reads as TGCGCCAGCAGCTTGGTGAACTTGAACACCGGGGAGCTGTTTTTT. Its translation is CASSLVNLNTGELFF.

This chain uses TRBV15 with TRBJ2-5; 8 bases are a match to TRBD1. This CDR3 comprises 14 residues. Germline assignment: CDR1 LNHNV and CDR2 YYDKDF (reference sequence). The junction had 8 bases not matched to a gene; V was cut back by 1 base and J by 10 bases. The DNA for the CDR3 is TGTGCCACCAGCAGAGGCATCGGACAGGGTGGCCAGTACTTC. It yields the protein CATSRGIGQGGQYF.

J is TRBJ2-1 and V is TRBV5-1; 9 nucleotides line up with TRBD2. In germline, CDR1 is SGHRS, CDR2 YFSETQ. This CDR3 has 17 residues. J gave up 4 bases and V 2 bases, and 10 bases lay outside the gene matches. The chain's CDR3 is CASSFDPGLALYNEQFF. DNA for the CDR3: TGCGCCAGCAGCTTCGACCCGGGACTAGCACTGTACAATGAGCAGTTCTTC.

The J gene is TRBJ1-2, the V gene TRBV4-1, with D unclear. Germline V lookup: CDR1 MGHRA, CDR2 YSYEKL. V lost 3 bases to trimming and J lost 3 bases, with 11 bases between them. The length of the CDR3 is 14 residues. CDR3 amino acids: CASSQVRIDYGYTF. Written as DNA, the CDR3 is TGCGCCAGCAGCCAGGTGCGAATTGACTATGGCTACACCTTC.

The chain has TRBV30 and TRBJ1-3; no clear D gene. The CDR3 has 14 residues. The V and J ends lost 2 bases and 2 bases respectively, with 10 bases between them. Per the germline V gene, CDR1 is GTSNPN and CDR2 is SVGIG (reference sequence). Here the CDR3 reads CAWSRPGAGNTIYF. In DNA, the CDR3 is TGTGCCTGGAGTCGTCCGGGCGCTGGAAACACCATATATTTT. The entire variable domain, with the rest obtained from reference TRBV30 and TRBJ1-3, is as follows: SQTIHQWPATLVQPVGSPLSLECTVEGTSNPNLYWYRQAAGRGLQLLFYSVGIGQISSEVPQNLSASRPQDRQFILSSKKLLLSDSGFYLCAWSRPGAGNTIYFGEGSWLTVV.

V gene TRBV29-1 combines with J gene TRBJ2-1; possible D gene TRBD2, 7 bases. This CDR3 spans 14 amino acids. CDR1 and CDR2 (germline): SQVTM, ANQGSEA. Trimming left V 1 base short and J 9 bases short, with 16 bases between. CDR3 region: CSVEGGGPRGEQFF. The CDR3 DNA sequence: TGCAGCGTTGAAGGGGGGGGGCCGAGAGGTGAGCAGTTCTTC.

The V and J genes are TRBV25-1 and TRBJ2-7, with 10 bases aligning to TRBD1. The length of the CDR3 is 14 residues. Germline V gene data show CDR1 as MGHDK and CDR2 as SYGVNS. V shed 4 bases and J 5 bases; nucleotides not matched to a gene: 5. This CDR3 is CASSGAGQGHEQYF. The CDR3 DNA reads TGTGCCAGCAGTGGAGCGGGACAGGGGCACGAGCAGTACTTC.

The chain combines TRBV7-9 with TRBJ2-4; D is ambiguous. This CDR3 is built from 16 residues. V lost 1 base, J lost 0 bases, and 10 bases lay in between. CDR1 and CDR2 from the germline V gene are SEHNR and FQNEAQ (reference sequence). The CDR3 loop is CASSLGSWTAKNIQYF. CDR3 bases: TGTGCCAGCAGCTTAGGGTCGTGGACAGCCAAAAACATTCAGTACTTC.

The chain combines TRBV10-1 with TRBJ2-3, with D perhaps matching TRBD1 (5 bases). V shed 4 bases and J shed 1 base, with 15 bases lying between them. Germline lookup yields CDR1 WNHNN and CDR2 SYGVQD (reference sequence). The CDR3 extends over 16 amino acids. Here the CDR3 reads CASSVGDFSGTDTQYF. Written as DNA, the CDR3 is TGCGCCAGCAGTGTAGGGGATTTTTCAGGCACAGATACGCAGTATTTT.

This CDR3 is CAGASRSSSYNEQFF. The CDR3 DNA reads as TGTGCCGGTGCCAGCAGATCAAGCTCCTACAATGAGCAGTTCTTC. This rearrangement joins TRBV28 to TRBJ2-1, with D unresolved. Trimming took off 11 bases at V and 0 bases at J, with 17 bases between the two ends. CDR1 and CDR2 (germline): MDHEN, SYDVKM. The CDR3 sequence is 15 residues long.

This chain joins TRBV6-6 and TRBJ1-4, with a tentative D call TRBD1 (5 bases). This CDR3 has 15 amino acids. V shed 5 bases and J shed 10 bases, with 20 bases lying between them. Looked up from germline, CDR1 is MNHNY and CDR2 is SVGAGI (reference sequence). The CDR3 reads CASSRAGGVGGKLFF. The CDR3 DNA reads as TGTGCCAGCAGTCGCGCCGGGGGGGTAGGTGGAAAACTGTTTTTT.

The rearrangement uses TRBV5-1 and TRBJ2-5; TRBD2 matches 9 bases. The CDR3 runs to 16 residues. V dropped 2 bases and J dropped 7; count of bases not matched to a gene: 12. CDR1 and CDR2 (germline): SGHRS, YFSETQ. CDR3 in amino acids: CASSFRAREGSTTQYF. CDR3 sequence (DNA): TGCGCCAGCAGCTTCCGAGCGCGGGAGGGCTCCACGACCCAGTACTTC.

For this clone: Additional DNA sequences in this sample encode the identical CDR3. The CDR3 loop reads CASSSRDRGTDTQYF. The CDR3 DNA reads as TGTGCCAGTAGCAGCCGGGACAGGGGAACAGATACGCAGTATTTT. V usage is TRBV19 and J usage is TRBJ2-3; TRBD1 matches at 10 bases. CDR1 and CDR2 from the germline V gene are LNHDA and SQIVND (reference sequence). There are 15 residues in the CDR3. The V and J ends lost 6 bases and 3 bases, in that order; junction bases with no gene match: 6.

In regard to this clone: In the same sample, other DNA sequences code for this CDR3. J is TRBJ2-7 and V is TRBV2, with no clear D. The CDR3 is 13 residues long. V gave up 1 base and J gave up 2 bases, with 6 bases separating them. Germline V gene sequence: CDR1 SNHLY, CDR2 FYNNEI. The CDR3 region is CASSEGPPYEQYF. For the CDR3, the DNA is TGTGCCAGCAGTGAAGGTCCCCCCTACGAGCAGTACTTC.

This chain uses TRBV19 with TRBJ2-1; D is ambiguous. CDR1 LNHDA and CDR2 SQIVND come from the germline V gene (reference sequence). CDR3 size: 12 residues. V lost 3 bases and J lost 6, with 6 bases in between. The CDR3 DNA follows: TGTGCCAGTAGTATCTTAGCCAATGAGCAGTTCTTC. It translates to CASSILANEQFF.

The rearrangement uses TRBV28 and TRBJ2-5; no reliable D call. Trimming pared 3 bases from V and 6 bases from J, leaving 11 bases between. The CDR3 is 13 residues long. The germline CDR1 and CDR2 sequences are MDHEN and SYDVKM. CDR3 in DNA: TGTGCCAGCAGTTTTGGGCGCGGCCAGACCCAGTACTTC. Translating it yields CASSFGRGQTQYF.

The genes are TRBV10-3 and TRBJ1-5; D is uncertain. The V gene lost 2 bases and the J gene lost 3 bases, with 11 bases spanning the gap. Per the germline V gene, CDR1 is ENHRY and CDR2 is SYGVKD. CDR3 length equals 15 residues. CDR3: CAISENGPINQPQHF. CDR3 bases: TGTGCCATCAGTGAGAATGGGCCCATCAATCAGCCCCAGCATTTT.

V usage is TRBV5-5 and J usage is TRBJ1-2; D gene uncertain. The ends were cut back, 5 bases at V and 6 bases at J, with 8 bases in the middle. In germline, CDR1 is SGHKS, CDR2 YYEKEE (reference sequence). The CDR3 contains 11 residues. The CDR3 loop reads CASSLTDGYTF. The DNA for the CDR3 is TGTGCCAGCAGTTTGACTGATGGCTACACCTTC.

The rearrangement uses TRBV19 and TRBJ2-4; D call uncertain. V was cut by 5 bases and J by 0 bases, with 8 bases left in between. CDR3 length: 14 residues. Germline V lookup: CDR1 LNHDA, CDR2 SQIVND (reference sequence). Here the CDR3 DNA reads TGTGCCAGTAGTGCTATGCTAGCCAAAAACATTCAGTACTTC. Translated, it gives CASSAMLAKNIQYF.

This chain connects TRBV21-1 to TRBJ2-2; the table gives TRBD1 as D, unverified against the DNA. TRBV21-1 is flagged as a pseudogene. The length of the CDR3 is 14 residues. As DNA, the CDR3 is TGTGCCTTGAGGGACAGGGGGTCCACCGGGGAGCTGTTTTTT. It translates to CALRDRGSTGELFF.

Written as DNA, the CDR3 is TGTGCCAGCAGTGAACGACTAGCTAGTGAGCAGTTCTTC. It translates to CASSERLASEQFF. The gene calls are TRBV2 and TRBJ2-1; 7 nucleotides align to TRBD2. After removal of 2 bases from V and 9 bases from J, the junction contained 4 bases not matched to a gene. CDR3 size: 13 residues. CDR1 and CDR2 from the germline V gene are SNHLY and FYNNEI.

This clone was recorded once. This chain links TRBV18 with TRBJ2-5; TRBD2 is a possible D gene (5 bases). The CDR3 is made up of 16 amino acids. Germline V lookup: CDR1 KGHSH, CDR2 LQKENI. The V end lost 2 bases, the J end lost 2 bases, and 15 bases lay between the germline ends. CDR3 sequence reads: CASSPFWERSQETQYF. The CDR3, as DNA: TGTGCCAGCTCACCATTTTGGGAGCGTTCTCAAGAGACCCAGTACTTC.